Listed below are T cell receptor beta chains from one sample, sequenced in a study of T cell responses to AZD1222 COVID-19 vaccine. TCRdb's table, derived via immunoSEQ multiplex PCR, lists solely in-frame clones and lacks some. The sample yields about 150,000 clones, approximately 92% seen once. This specimen consisted of peripheral blood, obtained on day 0 of AZD1222 vaccination. Source of these receptors: an adult in good health. Each CDR3 is given with its conserved first and last residue. A D gene is named only where the DNA matches it firmly. The size of a clone is reported for some rows only, either as once, few or many, or as a class for expanded clones.

d_gene,abundance,v_gene,j_gene,CDR3aa,CDR3nt
-,-,TRBV5-5,TRBJ2-7,CASSLGGASAYEQYF,TGTGCCAGCAGCTTGGGGGGGGCCAGCGCCTACGAGCAGTACTTC
-,-,TRBV5-4,TRBJ2-3,CASRDQPTDTQYF,TGTGCCAGCAGAGATCAGCCGACAGATACGCAGTATTTT
-,once,TRBV6-6,TRBJ2-3,CACKESTDTQYF,TGTGCCTGCAAGGAGAGCACAGATACGCAGTATTTT
TRBD1,-,TRBV2,TRBJ1-5,CASSYRDRETNQPQHF,TGTGCCAGCAGTTACCGGGACAGGGAGACGAATCAGCCCCAGCATTTT
-,-,TRBV23-1,TRBJ1-6,CASSQSQSDSLSPLHF,TGCGCCAGCAGTCAATCACAGTCAGACTCCTTATCACCCCTCCACTTT
TRBD2,-,TRBV4-2,TRBJ2-3,CASSQEFRLAGGTDTQYF,TGTGCCAGCAGCCAAGAATTTCGTCTAGCGGGGGGCACAGATACGCAGTATTTT
-,once,TRBV4-3,TRBJ2-7,CASSQGTLSYEQYF,TGCGCCAGCAGCCAAGGGACACTCTCCTACGAGCAGTACTTC
TRBD1,-,TRBV5-4,TRBJ1-5,CASSLETGRNQPQHF,TGTGCCAGCAGCTTGGAGACAGGGCGAAATCAGCCCCAGCATTTT
TRBD2,-,TRBV19,TRBJ2-5,CASSSSGGGQETQYF,TGTGCCAGTAGTTCTAGCGGGGGGGGTCAAGAGACCCAGTACTTC
-,once,TRBV29-1,TRBJ2-6,CSVEDLKGTGANVLTF,TGCAGCGTTGAAGATCTAAAGGGGACTGGGGCCAACGTCCTGACTTTC
-,-,TRBV18,TRBJ1-2,CASNSGTQDGYTF,TGTGCCTCAAATTCCGGGACACAGGATGGCTACACCTTC
TRBD1,-,TRBV5-1,TRBJ1-1,CASSLAGTANTEAFF,TGCGCCAGCAGCTTGGCCGGGACAGCGAACACTGAAGCTTTCTTT
-,-,TRBV7-9,TRBJ2-1,CASTDSYNEQFF,TGTGCCAGCACCGACAGTTACAATGAGCAGTTCTTC
-,-,TRBV5-6,TRBJ2-5,CASTGTAEETQYF,TGTGCCAGCACGGGGACCGCAGAAGAGACCCAGTACTTC
TRBD1,-,TRBV5-1,TRBJ2-2,CASRRDRDSGELFF,TGCGCCAGCAGAAGGGACAGGGACTCTGGGGAGCTGTTTTTT
-,-,TRBV6-5,TRBJ2-1,CASQQGGTYNEQFF,TGTGCCAGCCAACAAGGGGGAACCTACAATGAGCAGTTCTTC
-,-,TRBV3-1/TRBV3-2,TRBJ2-3,CASSRGRGRVPDTQYF,TGTGCCAGCAGTCGGGGGAGGGGGCGCGTTCCAGATACGCAGTATTTT
TRBD1,-,TRBV27,TRBJ1-3,CASSLGVTGGASGNTIYF,TGTGCCAGCAGTTTGGGGGTTACAGGGGGCGCAAGTGGAAACACCATATATTTT
-,-,TRBV7-2,TRBJ1-5,CASSLAVGLSNQPQHF,TGTGCCAGCAGCTTAGCCGTGGGGTTGAGCAATCAGCCCCAGCATTTT
-,once,TRBV3-1/TRBV3-2,TRBJ1-3,CASSQVGSRGNTIYF,TGTGCCAGCAGCCAAGTAGGCTCTCGTGGAAACACCATATATTTT
-,-,TRBV29-1,TRBJ1-4,CSVAGANEKLFF,TGCAGCGTTGCCGGAGCTAATGAAAAACTGTTTTTT
-,-,TRBV6-2/TRBV6-3,TRBJ1-1,CASSPLDTEAFF,TGTGCCAGCAGTCCCTTGGACACTGAAGCTTTCTTT
-,once,TRBV14,TRBJ2-3,CASSQAPGKGTDTQYF,TGTGCCAGCAGCCAAGCTCCAGGGAAGGGGACAGATACGCAGTATTTT
-,-,TRBV7-8,TRBJ2-1,CASSQNSDQFF,TGTGCCAGCAGCCAAAACAGTGATCAGTTCTTC
TRBD1,once,TRBV10-3,TRBJ1-2,CAISELLTGFYGYTF,TGTGCCATCAGTGAACTTCTGACAGGGTTCTATGGCTACACCTTC
-,-,TRBV3-1/TRBV3-2,TRBJ2-5,CASSQGAGTTQETQYF,TGTGCCAGCAGCCAAGGCGCAGGGACGACTCAAGAGACCCAGTACTTC
-,-,TRBV27,TRBJ1-2,CASSPSGRPYGYTF,TGTGCCAGCAGCCCATCCGGCAGGCCCTATGGCTACACCTTC
-,-,TRBV30,TRBJ1-5,CAWSVFINQPQHF,TGTGCCTGGAGTGTATTTATCAATCAGCCCCAGCATTTT
TRBD1,-,TRBV2,TRBJ1-2,CASREGRGPNYGYTF,TGTGCCAGCAGGGAGGGCAGGGGGCCTAACTATGGCTACACCTTC
-,-,TRBV4-3,TRBJ1-1,CASSQPGLEAFF,TGCGCCAGCAGCCAGCCGGGGCTTGAAGCTTTCTTT
-,-,TRBV7-9,TRBJ1-3,CASSLSSSGNTIYF,TGTGCCAGCAGCTTGAGTAGCTCTGGAAACACCATATATTTT
-,-,TRBV6-5,TRBJ1-4,CASHTNEKLFF,TGTGCCAGCCACACTAATGAAAAACTGTTTTTT
-,-,TRBV3-1/TRBV3-2,TRBJ2-7,CASSQGSYEQYF,TGTGCCAGCAGCCAAGGGTCCTACGAGCAGTACTTC
-,-,TRBV7-9,TRBJ1-1,CASSPVGGAMNTEAFF,TGTGCCAGCAGCCCGGTAGGGGGGGCCATGAACACTGAAGCTTTCTTT
-,-,TRBV29-1,TRBJ1-1,CSARHRLMNTEAFF,TGCAGCGCTAGACACAGATTGATGAACACTGAAGCTTTCTTT
-,-,TRBV7-2,TRBJ1-2,CASSLQGLPNYGYTF,TGTGCCAGCAGCTTACAGGGACTTCCTAACTATGGCTACACCTTC
-,-,TRBV10-2,TRBJ2-4,CASSEWQTKNIQYF,TGCGCCAGCAGTGAGTGGCAAACCAAAAACATTCAGTACTTC
-,-,TRBV4-2,TRBJ2-2,CASSQDLPNTGELFF,TGTGCCAGCAGCCAAGATTTGCCAAACACCGGGGAGCTGTTTTTT
-,few,TRBV19,TRBJ1-3,CASSVREKISGGSGNTIYF,TGTGCCAGTAGTGTACGGGAAAAAATCTCCGGGGGCTCTGGAAACACCATATATTTT
-,-,TRBV7-2,TRBJ2-7,CASSFLERSYEQYF,TGTGCCAGCAGCTTTTTAGAAAGGTCCTACGAGCAGTACTTC
TRBD1,-,TRBV19,TRBJ2-1,CASSRTGGAYNEQFF,TGTGCCAGTAGTAGGACAGGGGGCGCCTACAATGAGCAGTTCTTC
-,-,TRBV13,TRBJ2-7,CASSLLGSYEQYF,TGTGCCAGCAGCTTATTGGGCTCCTACGAGCAGTACTTC
TRBD1,few,TRBV6-2/TRBV6-3,TRBJ1-2,CASSYWDRGSYTF,TGTGCCAGCAGTTACTGGGACAGAGGGAGCTACACCTTC
-,-,TRBV9,TRBJ2-7,CASSPKDGLAILEQYF,TGTGCCAGCAGCCCAAAAGACGGTCTCGCTATTCTCGAGCAGTACTTC
TRBD1,-,TRBV27,TRBJ1-6,CASSKTGGNSPLHF,TGTGCCAGCAGTAAAACAGGGGGAAATTCACCCCTCCACTTT
-,-,TRBV7-9,TRBJ1-2,CASSLEANYGYTF,TGTGCCAGCAGCTTAGAAGCTAACTATGGCTACACCTTC
-,-,TRBV29-1,TRBJ1-1,CSVVVQGNTEAFF,TGCAGCGTTGTCGTTCAGGGTAACACTGAAGCTTTCTTT
-,-,TRBV11-1,TRBJ2-7,CASSTLGGPYEQYF,TGTGCCAGCAGCACGCTGGGCGGTCCCTACGAGCAGTACTTC
TRBD1,-,TRBV3-1/TRBV3-2,TRBJ1-4,CASGTGGEKLFF,TGTGCCAGCGGGACAGGGGGTGAAAAACTGTTTTTT
-,-,TRBV29-1,TRBJ2-7,CSLRTPEGEQYF,TGCAGCCTTCGGACACCCGAGGGTGAGCAGTACTTC
-,-,TRBV19,TRBJ1-3,CASSITQGSYSGNTIYF,TGTGCCAGTAGTATCACCCAGGGCTCGTACTCTGGAAACACCATATATTTT
TRBD1,medium-sized,TRBV6-5,TRBJ2-1,CASSYSTGFVKFF,TGTGCCAGCAGTTACTCGACAGGGTTTGTCAAGTTCTTC